The 25 T cell receptor beta chains listed next were all sequenced from one sample in a study of cytomegalovirus exposure and HLA in healthy donors. The study ran its PCR with 60 Vbeta and 13 Jbeta primers. Profiling relied on immunoSEQ multiplex PCR, and the TCRdb table lists in-frame clones only, not all of them. The sample lists more than 150,000 clones, around 76% occurring once. The specimen sequenced was PBMCs. The receptors derive from a man between 40 and 49 years old in good health and CMV-seronegative.

This clone was observed once. The V call is TRBV4-2, the J call TRBJ2-5, with 13 bases matching TRBD2. This CDR3 region has 15 residues. Trimming at V came to 6 bases and at J to 2 bases, leaving 3 bases not matched to a gene. CDR1 LGHNA and CDR2 YNFKEQ come from the germline V gene. Here the CDR3 reads CASSGTSGAQETQYF. For the CDR3, the DNA is TGTGCCAGCAGTGGGACTAGCGGGGCGCAAGAGACCCAGTACTTC.

V is TRBV10-3 and J is TRBJ2-7; TRBD1 might be the D (6 bases). Germline assignment: CDR1 ENHRY and CDR2 SYGVKD. CDR3 length equals 13 residues. The V and J ends lost 4 bases and 6 bases respectively, with 13 bases between them. CDR3 protein: CAISGGTGSEQYF. CDR3 in DNA: TGTGCCATCAGTGGGGGCACAGGGTCCGAGCAGTACTTC.

The count of this clone is one. This chain connects TRBV7-3 to TRBJ2-3, with TRBD2 as a possible D gene (5 bases). V lost 5 bases and J lost 4, with 19 bases in between. The germline V gene has CDR1 SGHTA and CDR2 FQGTGA. CDR3 length: 16 amino acids. The CDR3 DNA reads as TGTGCCAGCAGCCCCCGGGCAGGCGCCGGGGCAGATACGCAGTATTTT. Translated: CASSPRAGAGADTQYF.

V gene TRBV7-2 combines with J gene TRBJ2-7; 7 bases map to TRBD2. The V segment lost 3 bases and the J segment 0 bases; nucleotides outside the gene matches: 2. This CDR3 comprises 14 residues. Germline V gene lookup returns CDR1 SGHTA and CDR2 FQGNSA. The CDR3 sequence: CASSFRLASYEQYF. The CDR3 DNA reads as TGTGCCAGCAGCTTCAGACTAGCCTCCTACGAGCAGTACTTC. The whole variable domain, filled in from reference TRBV7-2 and TRBJ2-7, reads GAGVSQSPSNKVTEKGKDVELRCDPISGHTALYWYRQSLGQGLEFLIYFQGNSAPDKSGLPSDRFSAERTGGSVSTLTIQRTQQEDSAVYLCASSFRLASYEQYFGPGTRLTVT.

The genes are TRBV7-2 and TRBJ2-3; 8 nucleotides match TRBD2. Germline CDR1 and CDR2: SGHTA and FQGNSA. The CDR3 length is 15 residues. The J segment lost 4 bases and the V segment lost 4 bases, leaving 7 bases of the junction unmatched. As DNA, the CDR3 is TGTGCCAGCAGCTGGTCAGCGGGAGCGGCAGATACGCAGTATTTT. Protein sequence: CASSWSAGAADTQYF.

The gene calls are TRBV11-2 and TRBJ2-1; 9 bases match TRBD1. Germline CDR1 is SGHAT and CDR2 is FQNNGV. This CDR3 contains 18 residues. V lost 3 bases, J lost 4 bases, and 13 bases stayed unmatched. The CDR3 reads CASSLPTGGFNYYNEQFF. The CDR3 DNA reads TGTGCCAGCAGCTTGCCCACAGGGGGCTTCAACTATTACAATGAGCAGTTCTTC.

V and J are TRBV30 and TRBJ2-1; 8 bases map to TRBD2. Trimming at V came to 5 bases and at J to 11 bases, leaving 14 bases not matched to a gene. The germline gives CDR1 GTSNPN, CDR2 SVGIG (reference sequence). The CDR3 spans 14 residues. CDR3 residues: CAWGPGGGHRQQFF. CDR3 nucleotides: TGTGCCTGGGGCCCGGGGGGGGGACACAGGCAGCAGTTCTTC.

This chain uses TRBV4-3 with TRBJ1-5; D remains ambiguous. Per the germline V gene, CDR1 is LGHNA and CDR2 is YSLEER. V was trimmed by 0 bases and J by 9 bases, leaving 12 bases between them. The CDR3 loop spans 14 amino acids. The CDR3 DNA is TGCGCCAGCAGCCAAGAGGCCATCGGAGGGCCCCAGCATTTT. Translated: CASSQEAIGGPQHF.

The chain recombines TRBV5-8 with TRBJ2-2; maybe TRBD2 (5 bases). The V end lost 8 bases, the J end lost 0 bases, and 17 bases lay between the germline ends. The germline V gene has CDR1 SGHTS and CDR2 YDEGEE. The CDR3 loop spans 16 amino acids. In DNA, the CDR3 is TGTGCCAGTTTGAACGGGGTCAACGCGAACACCGGGGAGCTGTTTTTT. Its translation: CASLNGVNANTGELFF.

The chain is built from TRBV19 and TRBJ2-7; D gene uncertain. CDR1 LNHDA and CDR2 SQIVND come from the germline V gene (reference sequence). V gave up 0 bases and J gave up 0 bases, with 6 bases separating them. The CDR3 sequence is 14 residues long. The CDR3: CASSIEASSYEQYF. The CDR3 coding sequence is TGTGCCAGTAGTATAGAGGCTAGCTCCTACGAGCAGTACTTC.

The gene calls are TRBV6-1 and TRBJ2-7; D is possibly TRBD2 (5 bases). The V and J ends lost 2 bases and 0 bases respectively, with 20 bases between them. The CDR3 is 18 residues long. Germline V gene lookup returns CDR1 MNHNS and CDR2 SASEGT. The CDR3 loop reads CASSELHSRTASSYEQYF. CDR3 bases: TGTGCCAGCAGTGAACTACATTCAAGGACTGCCAGCTCCTACGAGCAGTACTTC.

This rearrangement joins TRBV19 to TRBJ1-1, with D maybe TRBD1 (6 bases). Germline V CDR1 and CDR2: LNHDA, SQIVND (reference sequence). The CDR3 has 15 amino acids. V lost 1 base and J 10 bases, leaving 19 bases between the germline ends. The CDR3 DNA sequence: TGTGCCAGTAGTATAGTCGCAGGGGCCACCAATGGAGCTTTCTTT. Translation gives CASSIVAGATNGAFF.

This clone was counted once. The CDR3 sequence: CASSLDRIQEQYF. The CDR3 coding sequence is TGTGCCAGCAGCTTGGACAGGATTCAGGAGCAGTACTTC. The chain carries TRBV5-8 and TRBJ2-7; D perhaps matches TRBD1 (5 bases). This CDR3 comprises 13 residues. The germline gives CDR1 SGHTS, CDR2 YDEGEE. Trimming removed 0 bases from V and 7 bases from J, with 11 bases in between. Looking up the rest from reference TRBV5-8 and TRBJ2-7 gives the full variable domain: EAGVTQSPTHLIKTRGQQATLRCSPISGHTSVYWYQQALGLGLQFLLWYDEGEERNRGNFPPRFSGRQFPNYSSELNVNALELEDSALYLCASSLDRIQEQYFGPGTRLTVT.

The chain carries TRBV28 and TRBJ2-1, with TRBD2 matching over 9 bases. Germline V gene lookup returns CDR1 MDHEN and CDR2 SYDVKM. V lost 4 bases, J lost 3 bases, and 7 bases stayed unmatched. The CDR3 has 16 amino acids. CDR3 sequence (DNA): TGTGCCAGCAGTTCCCTAGCGGGGCGAAACTACAATGAGCAGTTCTTC. It is translated as CASSSLAGRNYNEQFF. Full variable domain (missing parts from reference TRBV28 and TRBJ2-1): DVKVTQSSRYLVKRTGEKVFLECVQDMDHENMFWYRQDPGLGLRLIYFSYDVKMKEKGDIPEGYSVSREKKERFSLILESASTNQTSMYLCASSSLAGRNYNEQFFGPGTRLTVL.

This chain joins TRBV4-1 and TRBJ2-7; 9 bases map to TRBD2. CDR3 length equals 16 residues. J lost 3 bases, V lost 1 base, and 7 bases had no gene match. Germline V gene sequence: CDR1 MGHRA, CDR2 YSYEKL. CDR3 in amino acids: CASSQALTSGFYEQYF. Written as DNA, the CDR3 is TGCGCCAGCAGCCAAGCGCTGACTAGCGGTTTCTACGAGCAGTACTTC.

DNA for the CDR3: TGTGCCAGCTCACCTCAGAGGGCTGATGAAAAACTGTTTTTT. Translating gives CASSPQRADEKLFF. The genes are TRBV18 and TRBJ1-4; no clear D gene. The CDR3 sequence is 14 residues long. Germline loops: CDR1 KGHSH, CDR2 LQKENI. Trimming left V 3 bases short and J 6 bases short, with 11 bases between.

This clone was counted a single time. The V and J genes are TRBV4-1 and TRBJ2-5; TRBD2 matches at 9 bases. Looked up from germline, CDR1 is MGHRA and CDR2 is YSYEKL. V lost 1 base, J lost 5 bases, and 8 bases stayed unmatched. CDR3 length equals 16 residues. The CDR3 reads CASSQGASGVRETQYF. The CDR3, as DNA: TGCGCCAGCAGCCAAGGGGCTAGCGGGGTAAGGGAGACCCAGTACTTC.

V usage is TRBV5-6 and J usage is TRBJ2-4, with D unclear. CDR3 size: 12 residues. Germline-derived CDR1 and CDR2 are SGHDT and YYEEEE. Between the trimmed V and J ends, which lost 1 base and 4 bases, there was a span of 3 bases. The CDR3 bases are TGTGCCAGCAGCTTGATAAAAAACATTCAGTACTTC. This sequence encodes CASSLIKNIQYF.

The table lists this clone with a count of one. This sequence joins TRBV5-1 and TRBJ2-2; 9 bases line up with TRBD1. Germline V gene sequence: CDR1 SGHRS, CDR2 YFSETQ. The CDR3 runs to 16 residues. The junction had 5 bases not matched to a gene; V was cut back by 1 base and J by 4 bases. In DNA form, the CDR3 reads TGCGCCAGCAGCTTGCGGGACAGGGAGGGCACCGGGGAGCTGTTTTTT. This translates into CASSLRDREGTGELFF.

This clone occurred once. This specimen includes other DNA sequences encoding the same CDR3. The chain joins TRBV6-5 to TRBJ2-7; TRBD1 might be the D (5 bases). From germline, CDR1 is MNHEY and CDR2 SVGAGI. Trimming removed 0 bases from V and 2 bases from J, with 11 bases in between. The CDR3 has 15 amino acids. The CDR3 is CASSYSGQGTYEQYF. Written as DNA, the CDR3 is TGTGCCAGCAGTTACTCTGGGCAGGGAACCTACGAGCAGTACTTC.

The chain carries TRBV5-6 and TRBJ2-3, with 11 positions matching TRBD2. CDR1 is SGHDT and CDR2 is YYEEEE in the germline V gene. Trimming took 5 bases from V and 3 from J; bases not matched to a gene: 8. CDR3 length: 16 residues. The CDR3: CASSWGVAGGTDTQYF. CDR3 nucleotide sequence: TGTGCCAGCAGTTGGGGGGTAGCGGGGGGGACAGATACGCAGTATTTT.

This clone occurred once. CDR3 nucleotide sequence: TGCGCCAGCAGCCAAGATGGAGCGGGGGGTTTCGAGACCCAGTACTTC. Its protein is CASSQDGAGGFETQYF. The chain couples TRBV4-1 to TRBJ2-5, with 9 bases that match TRBD2. Per the germline V gene, CDR1 is MGHRA and CDR2 is YSYEKL. There are 16 residues in the CDR3. V was clipped by 0 bases and J by 5 bases; unmatched bases: 7.

On this clone: Other DNA sequences of this sample code for an identical CDR3. V gene TRBV30 combines with J gene TRBJ2-1; possible D gene TRBD2, 6 bases. The CDR3 totals 14 residues. The germline V gene has CDR1 GTSNPN and CDR2 SVGIG (reference sequence). V was cut by 3 bases and J by 3 bases, with 12 bases left in between. CDR3 DNA: TGTGCCTGGAGCTGGCGGGAAGGCTACAATGAGCAGTTCTTC. Its translation is CAWSWREGYNEQFF.

The rearrangement joins TRBV11-2 to TRBJ2-5, with TRBD1 as a possible D gene (6 bases). The end of the DNA fits TRBJ2-7 better, so the J call may be wrong. The CDR3 runs 13 residues. Looked up from germline, CDR1 is SGHAT and CDR2 is FQNNGV. The CDR3 loop is CASSFTGIYEQYF. The CDR3 region has the DNA TGTGCCAGCAGCTTCACAGGGATCTACGAGCAGTACTTC.

This chain connects TRBV6-5 to TRBJ2-7; TRBD1 matches 10 bases. The trim removed 5 bases at V and 5 bases at J, leaving 9 bases unmatched. Germline lookup yields CDR1 MNHEY and CDR2 SVGAGI. This CDR3 has 15 amino acids. The CDR3 DNA sequence: TGTGCCAGCAGTAACCTGCGGGACAGGGGCCACGAGCAGTACTTC. Translated, it gives CASSNLRDRGHEQYF.